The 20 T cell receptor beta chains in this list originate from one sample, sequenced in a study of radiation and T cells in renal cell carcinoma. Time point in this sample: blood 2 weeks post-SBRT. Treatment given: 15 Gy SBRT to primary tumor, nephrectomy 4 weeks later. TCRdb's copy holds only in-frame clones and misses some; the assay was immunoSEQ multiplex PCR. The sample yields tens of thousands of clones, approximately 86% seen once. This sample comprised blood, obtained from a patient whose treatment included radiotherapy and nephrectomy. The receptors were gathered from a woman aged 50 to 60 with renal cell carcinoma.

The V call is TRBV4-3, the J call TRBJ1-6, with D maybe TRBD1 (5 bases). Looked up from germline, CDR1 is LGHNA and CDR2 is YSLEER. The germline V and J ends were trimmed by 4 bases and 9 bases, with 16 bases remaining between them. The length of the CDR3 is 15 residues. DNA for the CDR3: TGCGCCAGCAGCCGAGTCGCGGGGGTATCTTCACCCCTCCACTTT. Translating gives CASSRVAGVSSPLHF.

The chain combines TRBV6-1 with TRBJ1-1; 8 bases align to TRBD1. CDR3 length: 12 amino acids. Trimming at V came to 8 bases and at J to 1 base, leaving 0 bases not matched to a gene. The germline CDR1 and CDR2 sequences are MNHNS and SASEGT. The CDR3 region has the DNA TGTGCCAGCGACAGGGGGAACACTGAAGCTTTCTTT. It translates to CASDRGNTEAFF.

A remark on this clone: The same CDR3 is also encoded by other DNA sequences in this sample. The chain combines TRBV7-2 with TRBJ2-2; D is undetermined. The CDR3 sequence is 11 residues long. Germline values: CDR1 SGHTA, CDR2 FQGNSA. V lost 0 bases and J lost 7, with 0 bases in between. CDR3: CASSLAGELFF. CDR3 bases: TGTGCCAGCAGCTTAGCCGGGGAGCTGTTTTTT.

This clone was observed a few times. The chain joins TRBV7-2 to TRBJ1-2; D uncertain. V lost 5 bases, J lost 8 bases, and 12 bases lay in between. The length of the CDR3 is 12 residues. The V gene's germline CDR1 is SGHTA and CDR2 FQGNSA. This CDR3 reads CASSQGPVGYTF. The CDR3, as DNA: TGTGCCAGCAGCCAAGGACCGGTAGGCTACACCTTC.

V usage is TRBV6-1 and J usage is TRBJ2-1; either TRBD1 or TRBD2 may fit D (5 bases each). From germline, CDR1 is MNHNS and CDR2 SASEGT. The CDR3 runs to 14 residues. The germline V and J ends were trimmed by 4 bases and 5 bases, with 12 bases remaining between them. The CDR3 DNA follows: TGTGCCAGCAGTGGCTGGGACGAAAACAATGAGCAGTTCTTC. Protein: CASSGWDENNEQFF.

CDR3 sequence (DNA): TGTGCCAGCAGTTTACCGGGGCGCTTTACCTACAATGAGCAGTTCTTC. Protein: CASSLPGRFTYNEQFF. The V and J genes are TRBV28 and TRBJ2-1; either TRBD1 or TRBD2 may supply D (5 bases each). This CDR3 contains 16 residues. V was shortened by 2 bases and J by 2 bases, with 13 bases between the two germline ends. The germline V gene encodes CDR1 MDHEN and CDR2 SYDVKM.

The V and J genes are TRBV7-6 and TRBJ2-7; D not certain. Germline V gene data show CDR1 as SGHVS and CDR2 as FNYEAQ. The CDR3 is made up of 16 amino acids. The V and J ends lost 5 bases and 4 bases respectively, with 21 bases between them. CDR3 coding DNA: TGTGCCAGCAGCCCACACGACACATATGACTTATACGAGCAGTACTTC. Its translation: CASSPHDTYDLYEQYF. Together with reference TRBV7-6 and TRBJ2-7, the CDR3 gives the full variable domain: GAGVSQSPRYKVTKRGQDVALRCDPISGHVSLYWYRQALGQGPEFLTYFNYEAQQDKSGLPNDRFSAERPEGSISTLTIQRTEQRDSAMYRCASSPHDTYDLYEQYFGPGTRLTVT.

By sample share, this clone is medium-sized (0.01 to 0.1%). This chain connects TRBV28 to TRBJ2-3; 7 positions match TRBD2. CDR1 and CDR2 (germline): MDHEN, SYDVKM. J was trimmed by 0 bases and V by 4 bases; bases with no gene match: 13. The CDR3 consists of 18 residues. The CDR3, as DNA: TGTGCCAGCAGTTCAGCCCATATAGCGGGCCCTAGCACAGATACGCAGTATTTT. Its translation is CASSSAHIAGPSTDTQYF.

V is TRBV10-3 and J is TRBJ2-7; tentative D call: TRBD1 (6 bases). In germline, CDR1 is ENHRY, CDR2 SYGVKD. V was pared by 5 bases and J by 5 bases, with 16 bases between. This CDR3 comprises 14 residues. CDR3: CAISRTGTRDEQYF. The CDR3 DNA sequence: TGTGCCATCAGTAGAACCGGGACAAGGGACGAGCAGTACTTC.

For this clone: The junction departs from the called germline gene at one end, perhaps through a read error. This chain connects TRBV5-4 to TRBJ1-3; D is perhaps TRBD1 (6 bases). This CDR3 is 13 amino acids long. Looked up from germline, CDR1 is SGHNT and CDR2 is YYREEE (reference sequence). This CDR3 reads CASSLTGGNTIYF. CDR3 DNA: TGCGCCAGCAGTCTGACAGGTGGAAACACCATATATTTT.

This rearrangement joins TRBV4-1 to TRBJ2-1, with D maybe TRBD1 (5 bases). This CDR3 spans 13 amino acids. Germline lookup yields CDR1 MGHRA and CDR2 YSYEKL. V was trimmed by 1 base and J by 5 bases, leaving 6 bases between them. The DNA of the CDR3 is TGCGCCAGCAGCCAAGGGACACACAATGAGCAGTTCTTC. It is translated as CASSQGTHNEQFF.

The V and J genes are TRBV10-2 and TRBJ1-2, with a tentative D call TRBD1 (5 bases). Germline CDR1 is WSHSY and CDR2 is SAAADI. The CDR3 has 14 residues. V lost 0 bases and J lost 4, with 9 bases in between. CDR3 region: CASSESKGPYGYTF. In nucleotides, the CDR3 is TGCGCCAGCAGTGAGTCGAAGGGGCCCTATGGCTACACCTTC.

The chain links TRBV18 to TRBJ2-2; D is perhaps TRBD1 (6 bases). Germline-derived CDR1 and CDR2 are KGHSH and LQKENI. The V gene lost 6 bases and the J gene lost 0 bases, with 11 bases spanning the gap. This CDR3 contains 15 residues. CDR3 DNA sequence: TGTGCCAGCTCGCGGACAGCACCGAACACCGGGGAGCTGTTTTTT. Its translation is CASSRTAPNTGELFF.

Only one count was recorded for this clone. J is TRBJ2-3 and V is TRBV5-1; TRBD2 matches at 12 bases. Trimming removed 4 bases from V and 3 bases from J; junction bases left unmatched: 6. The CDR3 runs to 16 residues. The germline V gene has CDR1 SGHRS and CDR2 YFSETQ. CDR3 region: CASSPRTSGTTDTQYF. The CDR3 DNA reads TGCGCCAGCAGCCCTAGGACTAGCGGGACGACAGATACGCAGTATTTT.

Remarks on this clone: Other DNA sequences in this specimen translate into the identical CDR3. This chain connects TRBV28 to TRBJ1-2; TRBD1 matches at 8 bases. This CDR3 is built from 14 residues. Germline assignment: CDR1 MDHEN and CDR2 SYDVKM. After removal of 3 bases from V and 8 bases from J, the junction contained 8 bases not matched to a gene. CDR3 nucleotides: TGTGCCAGCAGTTTGGCCGGGACAGGATACGGCTACACCTTC. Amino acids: CASSLAGTGYGYTF.

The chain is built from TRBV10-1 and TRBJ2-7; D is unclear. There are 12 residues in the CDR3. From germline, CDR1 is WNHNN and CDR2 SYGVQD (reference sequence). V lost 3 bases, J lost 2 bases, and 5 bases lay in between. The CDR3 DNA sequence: TGCGCCAGCAGTGACGGTCCCTACGAGCAGTACTTC. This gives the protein CASSDGPYEQYF.

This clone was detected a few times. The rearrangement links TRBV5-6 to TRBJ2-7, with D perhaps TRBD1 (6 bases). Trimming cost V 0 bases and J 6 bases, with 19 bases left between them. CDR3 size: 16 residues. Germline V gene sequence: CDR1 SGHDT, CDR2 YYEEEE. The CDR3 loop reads CASSLAIGAGDREQYF. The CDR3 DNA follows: TGTGCCAGCAGCTTGGCCATAGGGGCAGGGGACCGCGAGCAGTACTTC.

The CDR3: CASSEDSANYGYTF. The CDR3 DNA follows: TGTGCCAGCAGTGAAGATTCAGCTAACTATGGCTACACCTTC. This chain joins TRBV28 and TRBJ1-2, with unresolved D. The CDR3 is 14 amino acids. Germline V gene sequence: CDR1 MDHEN, CDR2 SYDVKM. V shed 5 bases and J shed 0 bases, with 10 bases lying between them.

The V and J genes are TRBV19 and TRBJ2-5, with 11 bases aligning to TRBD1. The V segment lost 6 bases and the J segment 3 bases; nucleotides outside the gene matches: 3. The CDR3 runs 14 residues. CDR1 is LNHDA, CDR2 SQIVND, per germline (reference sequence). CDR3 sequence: CASRQGQGEETQYF. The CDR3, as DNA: TGTGCCAGTAGACAGGGACAGGGGGAAGAGACCCAGTACTTC.

CDR3 in amino acids: CASSYSSGQGEKLFF. As DNA, the CDR3 is TGTGCCAGCAGTTACTCCTCAGGACAGGGCGAAAAACTGTTTTTT. V usage is TRBV6-5 and J usage is TRBJ1-4; TRBD1 matches at 8 bases. The CDR3 length is 15 residues. V lost 0 bases and J lost 8; bases outside the gene matches: 5. CDR1 and CDR2 from the germline V gene are MNHEY and SVGAGI.